This TCR beta chain is from a study of tumor and adjacent non-tumor tissue in lung cancer. Overall study: There were some 12 adenocarcinoma, 2 squamous cell carcinoma and 1 small cell lung cancer cases.

The CDR3 spans 16 residues. Trimming left V 7 bases short and J 0 bases short, with 13 bases between. From germline, CDR1 is LGHNT and CDR2 FRNRAP. This sample's RNA came from whole unsorted tissue. TCRbeta libraries were built with three rounds of nested PCR, modified from ARM-PCR. TCRdb re-called the multiplex PCR reads through MiXCR, storing one row per CDR3 protein. The sample has over 130,000 distinct CDR3 sequences, approximately 70% seen once; the top ten hold 15% to 20%. The receptor was isolated from a man in his fifties or sixties with small cell lung cancer. The sequenced sample consisted of lung tumor tissue. The chain uses TRBV12-5 and TRBJ2-6, with D hard to call. CDR3 nucleotides: TGTGCTAGTGTCTCAAACCATCTCTCTGGGGCCAACGTCCTGACTTTC. Amino acid sequence: CASVSNHLSGANVLTF.